A selection of T cell receptor beta chains follows, all from one sample in a study of cytomegalovirus exposure and HLA in healthy donors. TCRdb keeps only in-frame clones here, not all; method: immunoSEQ multiplex PCR. Of 150,000 to 180,000 clones listed, about 84% are singletons. Source material: PBMCs. The receptors stem from a woman in her 40s in good health and CMV-seropositive. Both conserved end residues are part of each CDR3. D genes are given only for firm matches. Size is omitted from some rows. Given values are once, few, many or a class for expanded clones.

V: TRBV5-4; J: TRBJ2-7; D: TRBD1; size: .; DNA: TGTGCCAGCAGCTTGGCCGGAGCAGGGGGACACGAGCAGTACTTC; CDR3: CASSLAGAGGHEQYF
V: TRBV6-5; J: TRBJ2-7; D: .; size: few; DNA: TGTGCCAGCAGTTACGAGCAGGGGCGGAACGAGCAGTACTTC; CDR3: CASSYEQGRNEQYF
V: TRBV10-3; J: TRBJ2-7; D: TRBD1; size: .; DNA: TGTGCCATCACTGGCGGACAGGGACGCTACGAGCAGTACTTC; CDR3: CAITGGQGRYEQYF
V: TRBV28; J: TRBJ1-1; D: TRBD1; size: few; DNA: TGTGCCAGCCTCGGACAGGGCAATACTGAAGCTTTCTTT; CDR3: CASLGQGNTEAFF
V: TRBV6-1; J: TRBJ2-2; D: .; size: .; DNA: TGTGCCAGCCGCTCTATCACCGGGGAGCTGTTTTTT; CDR3: CASRSITGELFF
V: TRBV11-2; J: TRBJ2-1; D: TRBD2; size: once; DNA: TGTGCCAGCAGCTTAGGTTGGATTGGGCTAGCGGGAGAGGAGCAGTTCTTC; CDR3: CASSLGWIGLAGEEQFF
V: TRBV7-9; J: TRBJ2-2; D: .; size: .; DNA: TGTGCCAGCAGGCCGAGCGGAGGGAAAAACACCGGGGAGCTGTTTTTT; CDR3: CASRPSGGKNTGELFF
V: TRBV10-1; J: TRBJ2-2; D: TRBD1; size: .; DNA: TGCGCCAGCAGTGTAACGCCGGGACAGGGGGACACCGGGGAGCTGTTTTTT; CDR3: CASSVTPGQGDTGELFF
V: TRBV5-1; J: TRBJ2-1; D: TRBD1; size: .; DNA: TGCGCCAGCTTACAGGGGGAATCCTACAATGAGCAGTTCTTC; CDR3: CASLQGESYNEQFF
V: TRBV2; J: TRBJ2-1; D: TRBD2; size: once; DNA: TGTGCCAGCAGTGAATGGCGTAGCGGGAGCGGTAATGAGCAGTTCTTC; CDR3: CASSEWRSGSGNEQFF
V: TRBV27; J: TRBJ2-7; D: TRBD2; size: .; DNA: TGTGCCAGCAGTTTCTACCGGGAGGGGGGAGACGAGCAGTACTTC; CDR3: CASSFYREGGDEQYF
V: TRBV5-6; J: TRBJ2-7; D: TRBD2; size: .; DNA: TGTGCCAGCAGCTTGGGCCTGCGGGGGAGCTCCTACGAGCAGTACTTC; CDR3: CASSLGLRGSSYEQYF
V: TRBV6-5; J: TRBJ2-1; D: TRBD2; size: once; DNA: TGTGCCAGCAGTTTGATAACTAGCGGGCCTCCCTGGGAGCAGTTCTTC; CDR3: CASSLITSGPPWEQFF
V: TRBV29-1; J: TRBJ2-7; D: TRBD2; size: .; DNA: TGCAGCGTTGTTAGCGGGAGGGCCTACGAGCAGTACTTC; CDR3: CSVVSGRAYEQYF
V: TRBV6-5; J: TRBJ2-5; D: .; size: .; DNA: TGTGCCAGCAGGAACACGCTCGGGAGTGCTGAGACCCAGTACTTC; CDR3: CASRNTLGSAETQYF
V: TRBV15; J: TRBJ2-7; D: TRBD2; size: .; DNA: TGTGCCACCAGCCGACTAGCGGGAAACAATGAGCAGTACTTC; CDR3: CATSRLAGNNEQYF
V: TRBV19; J: TRBJ2-1; D: .; size: .; DNA: TGTGCCAGTAGGAAGGGAGCTGCCTACAATGAGCAGTTCTTC; CDR3: CASRKGAAYNEQFF
V: TRBV15; J: TRBJ1-5; D: TRBD1; size: .; DNA: TGTGCCACCCGCTCCCGGGACAGGGGCCCTATTGGTCAGCCCCAGCATTTT; CDR3: CATRSRDRGPIGQPQHF
V: TRBV7-2; J: TRBJ2-2; D: TRBD2; size: .; DNA: TGTGCCAGCAGCCGACAGCGGGAGGGCGGGCGGGAGCTGTTTTTT; CDR3: CASSRQREGGRELFF
V: TRBV11-3; J: TRBJ2-1; D: .; size: .; DNA: TGTGCCAGCAGGCTCGGAGGAGTGGGGAGCTCCTACAATGAGCAGTTCTTC; CDR3: CASRLGGVGSSYNEQFF
V: TRBV9; J: TRBJ2-7; D: TRBD2; size: .; DNA: TGTGCCAGCAGCGCAACGGGACTAGCGACCTACGAGCAGTACTTC; CDR3: CASSATGLATYEQYF
V: TRBV18; J: TRBJ2-7; D: TRBD1; size: .; DNA: TGTGCCAGCTCAACACGGGGACAGGGGGTTTCCTACGAGCAGTACTTC; CDR3: CASSTRGQGVSYEQYF
V: TRBV9; J: TRBJ1-1; D: .; size: .; DNA: TGTGCCAGCAGCCCACATGGGGTACGGGACATCCAGGGGAGAGCTTTCTTT; CDR3: CASSPHGVRDIQGRAFF
V: TRBV5-1; J: TRBJ2-3; D: TRBD2; size: .; DNA: TGCGCCAGCAGCTGGACTAGCGGGAGCACAGATACGCAGTATTTT; CDR3: CASSWTSGSTDTQYF
V: TRBV19; J: TRBJ2-7; D: .; size: .; DNA: TGTGCCAGTAGCCCTTCAGGCGGGCCTCGGTACTTC; CDR3: CASSPSGGPRYF
V: TRBV30; J: TRBJ2-5; D: TRBD2; size: few; DNA: TGTGCCTGGAGTGAGGGACTAGCGGAGCAAGAGACCCAGTACTTC; CDR3: CAWSEGLAEQETQYF
V: TRBV5-1; J: TRBJ2-7; D: TRBD2; size: .; DNA: TGCGCCAGCAGCTTGGGGCTTCGGACCGCGGCTAGCGGGAGTTACGAGCAGTACTTC; CDR3: CASSLGLRTAASGSYEQYF
V: TRBV4-1; J: TRBJ2-1; D: .; size: .; DNA: TGCGCCAGCAGCCTCACAGACACCTACAATGAGCAGTTCTTC; CDR3: CASSLTDTYNEQFF
V: TRBV18; J: TRBJ1-5; D: .; size: .; DNA: TGTGCCAGCTCACCAAGAGGGCAGCCCCAGCATTTT; CDR3: CASSPRGQPQHF
V: TRBV11-3; J: TRBJ2-7; D: .; size: .; DNA: TGTGCCAGCAGCTTAGTACCCTCCTCCAGAAGCTCCTACGAGCAGTACTTC; CDR3: CASSLVPSSRSSYEQYF
V: TRBV10-1; J: TRBJ2-3; D: TRBD2; size: .; DNA: TGCGCCAGCAGTGATGCGACTAGCGGGAGCACAGATACGCAGTATTTT; CDR3: CASSDATSGSTDTQYF
V: TRBV5-8; J: TRBJ1-4; D: .; size: .; DNA: TGTGCCAGCAGCTTGCGGCAGGGAGGTGAAAAACTGTTTTTT; CDR3: CASSLRQGGEKLFF
V: TRBV19; J: TRBJ2-7; D: TRBD2; size: once; DNA: TGTGCCAGTAAAAGGCGTGGTGACACTGCGACTAGCGTGGGAGAGCAGTACTTC; CDR3: CASKRRGDTATSVGEQYF
V: TRBV11-1; J: TRBJ1-2; D: TRBD1; size: .; DNA: TGTGCCAGCAGCTCTACCGGGACAGGGGGATTATATGGCTACACCTTC; CDR3: CASSSTGTGGLYGYTF
V: TRBV7-9; J: TRBJ2-5; D: .; size: once; DNA: TGTGCCAGCAGCTTACGATCAGGGTTTCAAGAGACCCAGTACTTC; CDR3: CASSLRSGFQETQYF
V: TRBV27; J: TRBJ2-2; D: TRBD1; size: .; DNA: TGTGCCAGCAGTACCCTCGGGACAGGGCAAACCGGGGAGCTGTTTTTT; CDR3: CASSTLGTGQTGELFF
V: TRBV21-1; J: TRBJ2-7; D: .; size: .; DNA: TGTGCCAGCACTCCAACCAGGGTGGCTCCTAGCGAGCAGTACTTC; CDR3: CASTPTRVAPSEQYF
V: TRBV28; J: TRBJ1-2; D: TRBD1; size: once; DNA: TGTGCCAGCAGTTCACTGACAGGGAACAATGGCTACACCTTC; CDR3: CASSSLTGNNGYTF
V: TRBV2; J: TRBJ1-5; D: TRBD1; size: many; DNA: TGTGCCAGCAGTAAACGAGGAGGGGGCTACAATCAGCCCCAGCATTTT; CDR3: CASSKRGGGYNQPQHF
V: TRBV7-2; J: TRBJ2-5; D: TRBD2; size: .; DNA: TGTGCCAGCAGCTTGAGGAGCGGGGTCGGGCAAGAGACCCAGTACTTC; CDR3: CASSLRSGVGQETQYF
V: TRBV19; J: TRBJ2-1; D: TRBD2; size: .; DNA: TGTGCCAGTAGTATTCACGGACTAGCGGGAGCAAATGAGCAGTTCTTC; CDR3: CASSIHGLAGANEQFF
V: TRBV28; J: TRBJ2-3; D: .; size: .; DNA: TGTGCCAGCAGCCTAAAGGGGGGGACGCAGTATTTT; CDR3: CASSLKGGTQYF
V: TRBV5-1; J: TRBJ2-1; D: .; size: .; DNA: TGCGCCAGCAGCCCCGGCGGGATGCACTTTGAGCAGTTCTTC; CDR3: CASSPGGMHFEQFF
V: TRBV18; J: TRBJ1-2; D: TRBD1; size: .; DNA: TGTGCCAGCTCACGAACCGGGACAGTCTATGGCTACACCTTC; CDR3: CASSRTGTVYGYTF
V: TRBV19; J: TRBJ1-1; D: TRBD1; size: .; DNA: TGTGCCAGTACCCACAGGGCAGGGGGCACTGAAGCTTTCTTT; CDR3: CASTHRAGGTEAFF
V: TRBV11-2; J: TRBJ2-7; D: TRBD2; size: .; DNA: TGTGCCAGCAGCTTAGATGGGCTAGCGGGTTGGTACGAGCAGTACTTC; CDR3: CASSLDGLAGWYEQYF
V: TRBV5-1; J: TRBJ2-1; D: TRBD2; size: .; DNA: TGCGCCAGCAGCCCCCGGACTAGCGGAAACAATGAGCAGTTCTTC; CDR3: CASSPRTSGNNEQFF
V: TRBV7-9; J: TRBJ1-3; D: TRBD1; size: .; DNA: TGTGCCAGCAGCTTTTTGACAGGGGTCGGAAACACCATATATTTT; CDR3: CASSFLTGVGNTIYF
V: TRBV30; J: TRBJ1-1; D: .; size: .; DNA: TGTGCCTGGAGCCGCCGAGCCACTGAAGCTTTCTTT; CDR3: CAWSRRATEAFF
V: TRBV5-4; J: TRBJ2-7; D: .; size: .; DNA: TGTGCCAGCAGCTTGGGCGCCGGGTACGAGCAGTACTTC; CDR3: CASSLGAGYEQYF